This T cell receptor (beta chain) originates from a study of T cells in Graves' hyperthyroidism and ophthalmopathy. The length of the CDR3 is 12 residues. Trimming cost V 1 base and J 14 bases, with 13 bases left between them. Germline values: CDR1 SGHAT, CDR2 FQNNGV. It was RNA transcripts that yielded the amplified TCR beta CDR3 regions. The TCR CDR3 was amplified in a first-round RT-PCR using the HTBI primer set. Using its own MiXCR run on the multiplex PCR reads, TCRdb lists one record per CDR3 protein. The sample comprises about 350,000 distinct CDR3 sequences, 15% to 20% of which are singletons, and about 14% rests with the top ten.

The sample comprised blood. The chain couples TRBV11-2 to TRBJ2-3; D gene ambiguous. This clonotype was sampled from a woman aged 40 to 55 with Graves' ophthalmopathy. The CDR3 region has the DNA TGTGCCAGCAGCTTAGGACTGTCGGTCCTGTATTTT. This sequence encodes CASSLGLSVLYF.